The table lists the clone carrying this T cell receptor beta chain with many counts. RNA transcripts provided the template for amplifying TCR beta CDR3 regions. Investigators did first-round RT-PCR with HTBI primers, then second-round multiplex PCR. Using its own MiXCR run on the multiplex PCR reads, TCRdb lists one record per CDR3 protein. The sample holds 200,000 to 300,000 distinct CDR3 sequences; around 50% are singletons and the top ten take roughly half. CDR1 is PRHDT, CDR2 FYEKMQ, per germline (reference sequence). This CDR3 is built from 14 residues. Trimming left V 4 bases short and J 5 bases short, with 14 bases between. This sample was taken from a study of Graves' ophthalmopathy and Graves' hyperthyroidism. Ophthalmopathy donors' eye disease showed moderate-to-severe activity, CAS of at least 3, NOSPECS of at least 4 and duration under 3 months.

The sequence derives from an adult man with Graves' ophthalmopathy. The V gene is TRBV13, the J gene TRBJ1-1, with D uncertain. The sample taken for sequencing was peripheral blood. The CDR3 sequence: CASSSRDLGTEAFF. The CDR3 DNA sequence: TGTGCCAGCAGCTCAAGGGATCTTGGGACTGAAGCTTTCTTT.